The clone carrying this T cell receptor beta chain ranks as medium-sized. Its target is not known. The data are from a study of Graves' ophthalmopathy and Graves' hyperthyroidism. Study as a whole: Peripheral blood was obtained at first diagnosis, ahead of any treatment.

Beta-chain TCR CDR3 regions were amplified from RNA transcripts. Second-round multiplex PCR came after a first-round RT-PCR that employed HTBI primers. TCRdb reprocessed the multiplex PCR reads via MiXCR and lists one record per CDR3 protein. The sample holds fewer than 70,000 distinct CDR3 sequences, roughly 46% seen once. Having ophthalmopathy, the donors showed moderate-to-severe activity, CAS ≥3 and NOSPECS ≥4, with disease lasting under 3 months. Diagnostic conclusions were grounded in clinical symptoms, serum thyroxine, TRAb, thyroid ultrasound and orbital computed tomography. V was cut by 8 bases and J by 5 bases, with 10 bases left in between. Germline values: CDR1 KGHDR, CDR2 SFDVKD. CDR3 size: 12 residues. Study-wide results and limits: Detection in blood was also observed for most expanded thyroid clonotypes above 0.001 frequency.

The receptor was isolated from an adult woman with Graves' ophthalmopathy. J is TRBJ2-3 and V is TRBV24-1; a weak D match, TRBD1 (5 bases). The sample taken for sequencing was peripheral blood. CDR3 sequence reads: CATKGVGDTQYF. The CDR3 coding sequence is TGTGCCACCAAAGGGGTCGGAGATACGCAGTATTTT.